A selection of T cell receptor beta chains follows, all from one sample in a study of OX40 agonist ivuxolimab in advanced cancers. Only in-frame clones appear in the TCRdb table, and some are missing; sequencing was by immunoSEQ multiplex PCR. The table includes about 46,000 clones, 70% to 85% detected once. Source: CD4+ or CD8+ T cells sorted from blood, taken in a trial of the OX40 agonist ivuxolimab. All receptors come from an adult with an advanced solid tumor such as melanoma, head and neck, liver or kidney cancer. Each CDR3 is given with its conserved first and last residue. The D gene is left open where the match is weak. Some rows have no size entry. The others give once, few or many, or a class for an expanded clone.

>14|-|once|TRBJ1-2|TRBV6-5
CASTLAGQDYGYTF
TGTGCCAGCACCCTCGCGGGACAAGACTATGGCTACACCTTC
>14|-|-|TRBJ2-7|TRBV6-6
CASSYGARSYEQYF
TGTGCCAGCAGTTACGGGGCTCGCTCCTACGAGCAGTACTTC
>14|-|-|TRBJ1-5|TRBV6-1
CASSERGGDQPQHF
TGTGCCAGCAGTGAGCGGGGGGGTGATCAGCCCCAGCATTTT
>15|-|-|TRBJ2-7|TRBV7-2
CASSLDWGPTYEQYF
TGTGCCAGCAGCTTAGACTGGGGGCCTACCTACGAGCAGTACTTC
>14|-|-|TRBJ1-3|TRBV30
CAWSLGRRGNTIYF
TGTGCCTGGAGTTTAGGACGGCGTGGAAACACCATATATTTT
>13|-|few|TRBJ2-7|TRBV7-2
CASSLPTGGEQYF
TGTGCCAGCAGCTTGCCGACAGGCGGCGAGCAGTACTTC
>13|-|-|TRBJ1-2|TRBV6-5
CASSPGRNYGYTF
TGTGCCAGCAGCCCCGGACGGAACTATGGCTACACCTTC
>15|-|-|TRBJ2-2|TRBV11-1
CASSPGGGESGELFF
TGTGCCAGCAGCCCTGGGGGGGGCGAGTCCGGGGAGCTGTTTTTT
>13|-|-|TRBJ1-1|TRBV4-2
CASSQEAHTEAFF
TGTGCCAGCAGCCAAGAGGCCCACACTGAAGCTTTCTTT
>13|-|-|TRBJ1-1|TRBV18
CASSPGQDTEAFF
TGTGCCAGCTCACCAGGGCAGGACACTGAAGCTTTCTTT
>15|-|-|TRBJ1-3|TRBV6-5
CASSRSSGHLNTIYF
TGTGCCAGCAGTCGCTCGTCGGGACACCTGAACACCATATATTTT
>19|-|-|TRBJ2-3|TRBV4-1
CASSQGRGIGGGYTDTQYF
TGCGCCAGCAGCCAAGGAAGGGGGATTGGCGGGGGTTACACAGATACGCAGTATTTT
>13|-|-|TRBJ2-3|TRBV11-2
CASSPAGPDTQYF
TGTGCCAGCAGCCCCGCAGGGCCAGATACGCAGTATTTT
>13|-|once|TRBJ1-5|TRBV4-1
CASRRGAGQPQHF
TGCGCCAGCAGACGGGGGGCAGGTCAGCCCCAGCATTTT
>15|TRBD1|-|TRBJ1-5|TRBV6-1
CASSEAGGSNQPQHF
TGTGCCAGCAGTGAGGCAGGGGGAAGCAATCAGCCCCAGCATTTT
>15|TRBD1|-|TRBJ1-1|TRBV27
CASPPPGTANTEAFF
TGTGCCAGCCCGCCCCCGGGGACAGCGAACACTGAAGCTTTCTTT
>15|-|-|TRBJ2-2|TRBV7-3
CASSLTTSFQAELFF
TGTGCCAGCAGCCTAACCACTTCGTTTCAGGCGGAGCTGTTTTTT
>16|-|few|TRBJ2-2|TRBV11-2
CASRRLQGLRTGELFF
TGTGCCAGCAGACGTTTACAGGGATTGCGGACCGGGGAGCTGTTTTTT
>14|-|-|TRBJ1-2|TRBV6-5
CASTTGLFNYGYTF
TGTGCCAGCACTACAGGGCTATTTAACTATGGCTACACCTTC
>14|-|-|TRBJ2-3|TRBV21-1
CAILRTGETDTQYF
TGTGCCATTCTCAGGACAGGGGAGACAGATACGCAGTATTTT
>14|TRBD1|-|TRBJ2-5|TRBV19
CASSRQGSEETQYF
TGTGCCAGTAGTAGACAGGGTTCAGAAGAGACCCAGTACTTC
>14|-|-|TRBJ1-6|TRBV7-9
CASSSGQYNSPLHF
TGTGCCAGCAGCTCGGGACAATATAATTCACCCCTCCACTTT
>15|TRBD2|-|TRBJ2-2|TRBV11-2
CASSFSGANTGELFF
TGTGCCAGCAGCTTTAGCGGGGCGAACACCGGGGAGCTGTTTTTT
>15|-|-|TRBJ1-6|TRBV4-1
CASSQVDSDNSPLHF
TGCGCCAGCAGCCAAGTCGACAGTGATAATTCACCCCTCCACTTT
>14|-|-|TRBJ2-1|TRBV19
CASSGLTGTDEQFF
TGTGCCAGTAGTGGATTAACCGGGACCGATGAGCAGTTCTTC
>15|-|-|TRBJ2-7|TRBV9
CASSVRGFKENEQYF
TGTGCCAGCAGCGTCAGAGGGTTCAAGGAGAACGAGCAGTACTTC
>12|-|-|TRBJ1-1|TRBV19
CASSTQLGEAFF
TGTGCCAGTAGTACACAGTTGGGTGAAGCTTTCTTT
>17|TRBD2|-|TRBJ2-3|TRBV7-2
CASSYTGTSGGIDTQYF
TGTGCCAGCAGCTACACCGGGACTAGCGGGGGGATAGATACGCAGTATTTT
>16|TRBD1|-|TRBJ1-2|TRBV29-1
CSVEDPLTGPKYGYTF
TGCAGCGTTGAAGACCCTTTGACAGGGCCGAAGTACGGCTACACCTTC
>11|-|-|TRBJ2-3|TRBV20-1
CSARITDTQYF
TGCAGTGCTAGAATCACAGATACGCAGTATTTT
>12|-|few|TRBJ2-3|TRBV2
CASRVSTDTQYF
TGTGCCAGCAGAGTGAGCACAGATACGCAGTATTTT
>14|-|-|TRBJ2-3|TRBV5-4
CASSPSPGTDTQYF
TGTGCCAGCAGCCCATCCCCAGGCACAGATACGCAGTATTTT
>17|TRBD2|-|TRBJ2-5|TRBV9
CASSVEGIAGGRETQYF
TGTGCCAGCAGCGTAGAGGGAATAGCGGGGGGGCGGGAGACCCAGTACTTC
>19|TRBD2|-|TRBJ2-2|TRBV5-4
CASSLDGLAGDPNTGELFF
TGTGCCAGCAGCTTGGACGGACTAGCGGGGGACCCGAACACCGGGGAGCTGTTTTTT
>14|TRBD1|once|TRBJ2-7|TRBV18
CASSPPSRGFEQYF
TGTGCCAGCTCACCACCGAGCAGGGGGTTTGAGCAGTACTTC
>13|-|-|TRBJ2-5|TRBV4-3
CASSQNGKETQYF
TGCGCCAGCAGCCAAAATGGGAAAGAGACCCAGTACTTC
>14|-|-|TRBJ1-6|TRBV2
CASSEAGSNSPLHF
TGTGCCAGCAGTGAAGCAGGTAGCAATTCACCCCTCCACTTT
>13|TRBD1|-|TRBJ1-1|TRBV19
CASSDRANTEAFF
TGTGCCAGTAGTGACAGGGCGAACACTGAAGCTTTCTTT
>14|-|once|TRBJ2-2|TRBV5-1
CASSASPNTGELFF
TGCGCCAGCAGCGCGTCACCTAACACCGGGGAGCTGTTTTTT
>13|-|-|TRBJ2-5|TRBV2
CASSEVIQETQYF
TGTGCCAGCAGTGAGGTTATACAAGAGACCCAGTACTTC
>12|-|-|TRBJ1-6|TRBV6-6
CASTQMDSPLHF
TGTGCCAGCACCCAGATGGATTCACCCCTCCACTTT
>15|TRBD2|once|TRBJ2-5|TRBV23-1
CASSGLAGGEETQYF
TGCGCCAGCAGTGGCCTAGCGGGGGGGGAAGAGACCCAGTACTTC
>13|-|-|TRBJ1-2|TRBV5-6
CASRRESNYGYTF
TGTGCCAGCAGACGGGAGTCTAACTATGGCTACACCTTC
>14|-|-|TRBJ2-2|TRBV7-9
CASKGPSNTGELFF
TGTGCCAGCAAGGGACCCTCGAACACCGGGGAGCTGTTTTTT
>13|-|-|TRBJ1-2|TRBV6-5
CASSLDGDYGYTF
TGTGCCAGCAGCCTAGACGGGGATTATGGCTACACCTTC
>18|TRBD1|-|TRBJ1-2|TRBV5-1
CASSSGARGALKHYGYTF
TGCGCCAGCAGCTCTGGTGCCAGGGGGGCTCTTAAACATTATGGCTACACCTTC
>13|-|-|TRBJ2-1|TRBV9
CASSVEAGNEQFF
TGTGCCAGCAGCGTAGAGGCTGGTAATGAGCAGTTCTTC
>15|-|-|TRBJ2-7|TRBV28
CASSSLGHPRDEQYF
TGTGCCAGCAGTTCCCTGGGACACCCCCGGGACGAGCAGTACTTC
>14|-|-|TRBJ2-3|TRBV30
CAWSTILDTDTQYF
TGTGCCTGGAGCACCATACTAGACACAGATACGCAGTATTTT
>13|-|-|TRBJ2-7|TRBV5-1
CASSLTETTGQYF
TGCGCCAGCAGCTTGACAGAGACTACGGGGCAGTACTTC
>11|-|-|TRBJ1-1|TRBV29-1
CSVDKGGEAFF
TGCAGCGTGGATAAGGGGGGTGAAGCTTTCTTT
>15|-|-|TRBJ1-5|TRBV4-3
CASASGILSNQPQHF
TGCGCCAGCGCCTCGGGCATTCTTAGCAATCAGCCCCAGCATTTT
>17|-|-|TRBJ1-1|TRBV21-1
CASSKALEGSPNTEAFF
TGTGCCAGCAGCAAAGCGCTGGAGGGGTCGCCGAACACTGAAGCTTTCTTT
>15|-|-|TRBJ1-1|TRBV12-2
CASRLGGQGRAEAFF
TGTGCAAGTCGCTTAGGAGGGCAGGGAAGAGCTGAAGCTTTCTTT
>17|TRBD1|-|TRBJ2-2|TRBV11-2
CASSLRTGGYHTGELFF
TGTGCCAGCAGCTTGCGGACAGGGGGCTATCACACCGGGGAGCTGTTTTTT